One sample yielded the 31 T cell receptor beta chains listed below, sequenced in a study of blood T cell repertoires in COVID-19. Profiled with immunoSEQ multiplex PCR; TCRdb holds only in-frame clones, not every one. The sample contains about 110,000 clones, about three quarters of which appear only once. The sample was peripheral blood. Source of these receptors: a man older than 75 with COVID-19, enrolled during active disease.

The chain links TRBV5-8 to TRBJ2-2; 9 nucleotides agree with TRBD1. The germline V gene has CDR1 SGHTS and CDR2 YDEGEE. V shed 0 bases and J 9 bases; nucleotides not matched to a gene: 6. This CDR3 region has 15 residues. CDR3 sequence: CASSLEGQGRRELFF. CDR3 in DNA: TGTGCCAGCAGCTTGGAGGGACAGGGACGCAGGGAGCTGTTTTTT. The whole variable domain, remainder taken from reference TRBV5-8 and TRBJ2-2, is EAGVTQSPTHLIKTRGQQATLRCSPISGHTSVYWYQQALGLGLQFLLWYDEGEERNRGNFPPRFSGRQFPNYSSELNVNALELEDSALYLCASSLEGQGRRELFFGEGSRLTVL.

The genes are TRBV24-1 and TRBJ2-7, with 8 bases matching TRBD1. V lost 0 bases to trimming and J lost 2 bases; unmatched junction nucleotides: 8. The CDR3 consists of 17 residues. Per germline, CDR1 KGHDR and CDR2 SFDVKD. CDR3 sequence (DNA): TGTGCCACCAGTGATTTGTTCGTGGGACAGGTTGCCTACGAGCAGTACTTC. Amino acid sequence: CATSDLFVGQVAYEQYF.

CDR3 nucleotides: TGTGCCAGCAGCTTAATCGGGACAGGGTTGGAGCAGTACTTC. Residues: CASSLIGTGLEQYF. The gene calls are TRBV7-9 and TRBJ2-7, with TRBD1 matching over 9 bases. Germline CDR1 is SEHNR and CDR2 is FQNEAQ (reference sequence). This CDR3 is 14 amino acids long. J gave up 7 bases and V 2 bases, and 6 bases lay outside the gene matches.

This chain joins TRBV10-2 and TRBJ2-1; tentative D call: TRBD1 (5 bases). V lost 2 bases and J 1 base, leaving 9 bases between the germline ends. The germline V gene encodes CDR1 WSHSY and CDR2 SAAADI. The CDR3 length is 15 residues. CDR3 nucleotides: TGCGCCAGCAGTGAGACAGGTTGGTCCTACAATGAGCAGTTCTTC. Translated, it gives CASSETGWSYNEQFF.

The V gene is TRBV3-1 (or the pseudogene TRBV3-2), the J gene TRBJ1-5, with D perhaps matching TRBD1 (5 bases). V gave up 1 base and J gave up 7 bases, with 8 bases separating them. This CDR3 has 13 amino acids. CDR1 LGHDT and CDR2 YNNKEL come from the germline V gene (reference sequence). This chain's CDR3 is CASSQAGRQPQHF. CDR3 nucleotides: TGTGCCAGCAGCCAAGCAGGGCGGCAGCCCCAGCATTTT.

V is TRBV20-1 and J is TRBJ2-5, with 7 bases fitting TRBD2. J lost 2 bases, V lost 3 bases, and 6 bases had no gene match. The CDR3 consists of 14 residues. Germline CDR1 reads DFQATT; CDR2 reads SNEGSKA (reference sequence). The CDR3: CSASTLAVQETQYF. CDR3 nucleotides: TGCAGTGCTAGTACCCTAGCGGTGCAAGAGACCCAGTACTTC.

The rearrangement joins TRBV6-5 to TRBJ2-7; TRBD1 might be the D (5 bases). Germline-derived CDR1 and CDR2 are MNHEY and SVGAGI. Trimming left V 8 bases short and J 6 bases short, with 11 bases between. The CDR3 length is 11 residues. CDR3 bases: TGTGCCAGCTCAAGGGGTGTCGAGCAGTACTTC. Encoded protein: CASSRGVEQYF.

The chain recombines TRBV4-3 with TRBJ1-1; 8 bases are a match to TRBD1. From germline, CDR1 is LGHNA and CDR2 YSLEER. The junction had 4 bases not matched to a gene; V was cut back by 1 base and J by 3 bases. This CDR3 has 15 amino acids. The CDR3 sequence: CASSQVVQGDTEAFF. CDR3 bases: TGCGCCAGCAGCCAAGTGGTACAGGGGGACACTGAAGCTTTCTTT.

CDR3 in DNA: TGCGCCAGCAGCCCACAGGGAACTAATGAAAAACTGTTTTTT. This gives the protein CASSPQGTNEKLFF. The rearrangement links TRBV5-1 to TRBJ1-4; perhaps TRBD1 as D (6 bases). This CDR3 has 14 amino acids. The V end was cut by 4 bases, the J end by 1 base, with 8 bases between. In germline, CDR1 is SGHRS, CDR2 YFSETQ.

A single count supports this clone. The rearrangement joins TRBV10-3 to TRBJ2-3; TRBD1 matches 8 bases. V lost 3 bases and J lost 5; bases outside the gene matches: 7. CDR3 size: 15 residues. CDR1 is ENHRY and CDR2 is SYGVKD in the germline V gene. CDR3 DNA: TGTGCCATCAGTGATGTAGACAGGGGTATAGATACGCAGTATTTT. It codes for CAISDVDRGIDTQYF.

The gene calls are TRBV5-1 and TRBJ1-4, with 9 bases lining up with TRBD1. There are 13 residues in the CDR3. Germline trimming cut 4 bases from V and 13 bases from J; bases unmatched to any gene: 8. CDR1 is SGHRS, CDR2 YFSETQ, per germline. The CDR3: CASSREPGQGLFF. The CDR3 DNA reads TGCGCCAGCAGCCGAGAACCGGGACAGGGACTGTTTTTT.

The rearrangement links TRBV27 to TRBJ2-7, with D unresolved. Germline V gene data show CDR1 as MNHEY and CDR2 as SMNVEV (reference sequence). V was pared by 5 bases and J by 3 bases, with 5 bases between. The CDR3 spans 11 residues. The CDR3 loop reads CASSRLYEQYF. CDR3 DNA sequence: TGTGCCAGCAGTCGACTCTACGAGCAGTACTTC.

This sequence joins TRBV7-2 and TRBJ2-5; perhaps TRBD1 as D (5 bases). The V end lost 1 base, the J end lost 5 bases, and 11 bases lay between the germline ends. Germline CDR1 is SGHTA and CDR2 is FQGNSA. The length of the CDR3 is 14 residues. CDR3 nucleotide sequence: TGTGCCAGCAGCTTAGAGGGGATTCTTGAGACCCAGTACTTC. Protein: CASSLEGILETQYF.

V gene TRBV3-1 (or the pseudogene TRBV3-2) combines with J gene TRBJ2-5; TRBD1 matches at 7 bases. The J segment lost 7 bases and the V segment lost 1 base, leaving 6 bases of the junction unmatched. The germline V gene has CDR1 LGHDT and CDR2 YNNKEL (reference sequence). This CDR3 spans 14 amino acids. CDR3 loop: CASSQATGYGTQYF. The CDR3 coding sequence is TGTGCCAGCAGCCAAGCGACAGGGTATGGGACCCAGTACTTC.

The J gene is TRBJ1-4, the V gene TRBV28; D is ambiguous. V dropped 2 bases and J dropped 7 bases, with 11 bases sitting between them. This CDR3 has 14 amino acids. Germline lookup yields CDR1 MDHEN and CDR2 SYDVKM. DNA of the CDR3: TGTGCCAGCAGTTTAGACGGTAGCAGTGAAAAACTGTTTTTT. Translated: CASSLDGSSEKLFF.

This clone was counted a single time. The chain combines TRBV3-1 (or the pseudogene TRBV3-2) with TRBJ2-2; a weak D match, TRBD1 (5 bases). Germline V gives CDR1 LGHDT, CDR2 YNNKEL (reference sequence). This CDR3 comprises 15 residues. V was pared by 0 bases and J by 5 bases, with 10 bases between. The CDR3 nucleotides are TGTGCCAGCAGCCAAGACAGGGTTTTTACCGGGGAGCTGTTTTTT. Amino acid sequence: CASSQDRVFTGELFF.

J is TRBJ2-5 and V is TRBV29-1; 7 bases are shared with TRBD1. Germline V gene sequence: CDR1 SQVTM, CDR2 ANQGSEA. The CDR3 contains 14 residues. Trimming removed 7 bases from V and 7 bases from J; junction bases left unmatched: 15. Written as DNA, the CDR3 is TGCAGCGCTGGAAGTACAGGGGCCCGGCCGACCCAGTACTTC. Its protein is CSAGSTGARPTQYF.

The rearrangement links TRBV2 to TRBJ2-1; TRBD2 matches at 7 bases. This CDR3 has 16 residues. Trimming took 6 bases from V and 5 from J; bases not matched to a gene: 13. Germline CDR1 reads SNHLY; CDR2 reads FYNNEI. CDR3 sequence reads: CASRITTSELNNEQFF. The CDR3 coding sequence is TGTGCCAGCAGAATCACAACTAGCGAGCTTAACAATGAGCAGTTCTTC.

This clone has only one observation. The gene calls are TRBV4-1 and TRBJ1-2; 10 bases agree with TRBD1. The germline CDR1 and CDR2 sequences are MGHRA and YSYEKL. J was trimmed by 8 bases and V by 4 bases; bases with no gene match: 7. The CDR3 totals 14 residues. The CDR3 here is CASSPGTGAYGYTF. The DNA of the CDR3 is TGCGCCAGCAGCCCCGGGACAGGGGCGTACGGCTACACCTTC.

The chain is built from TRBV28 and TRBJ1-5; D is undetermined. The germline V gene has CDR1 MDHEN and CDR2 SYDVKM. This CDR3 contains 13 residues. Trimming stripped 8 bases from V and 2 bases from J, with 10 bases between. The CDR3 nucleotides are TGTGCCAGCTCTAGTTCGGGCAATCAGCCCCAGCATTTT. Protein sequence: CASSSSGNQPQHF.

This chain links TRBV2 with TRBJ2-3; 12 bases map to TRBD2. Germline V gene data show CDR1 as SNHLY and CDR2 as FYNNEI. Unmatched junction bases numbered 8, after V lost 7 bases and J lost 6 bases. This CDR3 spans 15 amino acids. The CDR3 spells CASTPTSGSADTQYF. DNA of the CDR3: TGTGCCAGCACCCCGACTAGCGGGAGCGCCGATACGCAGTATTTT.

This sequence joins TRBV5-1 and TRBJ2-2; a weak D match, TRBD1 (6 bases). The germline V gene encodes CDR1 SGHRS and CDR2 YFSETQ. The CDR3 length is 15 residues. V was trimmed by 2 bases and J by 5 bases, leaving 13 bases between them. The CDR3 region is CASSLGTIETGELFF. CDR3 DNA sequence: TGCGCCAGCAGCTTAGGGACAATAGAAACCGGGGAGCTGTTTTTT.

Only a few counts were recorded for this clone. Here the CDR3 DNA reads TGCGCCGCTCATAGAGGGGAGGCCTCTAACTATGGCTACACCTTC. Its protein product is CAAHRGEASNYGYTF. The chain links TRBV10-2 to TRBJ1-2, with a weak D call TRBD1 (5 bases). The germline gives CDR1 WSHSY, CDR2 SAAADI. The ends were cut back, 11 bases at V and 0 bases at J, with 19 bases in the middle. The CDR3 extends over 15 amino acids.

This chain connects TRBV19 to TRBJ2-7; 9 bases agree with TRBD1. Germline V lookup: CDR1 LNHDA, CDR2 SQIVND (reference sequence). This CDR3 is 15 amino acids long. V lost 5 bases to trimming and J lost 1 base; unmatched junction nucleotides: 6. The CDR3 DNA follows: TGTGCCAGTAGTCCAGGACAGGGGTTTTCCTACGAGCAGTACTTC. This codes for CASSPGQGFSYEQYF.

Here the CDR3 reads CASSITLARAYTGELFF. The CDR3 nucleotides are TGTGCCAGTAGTATAACGCTAGCCCGAGCCTACACCGGGGAGCTGTTTTTT. The chain combines TRBV19 with TRBJ2-2; D is possibly TRBD2 (5 bases). The CDR3 runs 17 residues. From germline, CDR1 is LNHDA and CDR2 SQIVND (reference sequence). V lost 2 bases and J 3 bases, leaving 16 bases between the germline ends. The variable domain in full, with the rest retrieved from reference TRBV19 and TRBJ2-2, is DGGITQSPKYLFRKEGQNVTLSCEQNLNHDAMYWYRQDPGQGLRLIYYSQIVNDFQKGDIAEGYSVSREKKESFPLTVTSAQKNPTAFYLCASSITLARAYTGELFFGEGSRLTVL.

This chain connects TRBV7-2 to TRBJ2-7, with 7 positions matching TRBD2. The germline CDR1 and CDR2 sequences are SGHTA and FQGNSA. Germline trimming cut 0 bases from V and 3 bases from J; bases unmatched to any gene: 5. CDR3 size: 15 residues. The CDR3 sequence is CASSLAAGEGYEQYF. The DNA of the CDR3 is TGTGCCAGCAGCTTAGCTGCGGGGGAGGGCTACGAGCAGTACTTC.

V is TRBV13 and J is TRBJ2-7; TRBD2 matches at 8 bases. CDR1 and CDR2 (germline): PRHDT, FYEKMQ (reference sequence). The CDR3 covers 15 residues. V shed 5 bases, J shed 1 base, and the junction held 7 bases outside the gene matches. This CDR3 is CASSPRIAGSYEQYF. The CDR3 region has the DNA TGTGCCAGCAGCCCACGGATAGCGGGATCCTACGAGCAGTACTTC.

J is TRBJ1-3 and V is TRBV28; TRBD1 aligns across 7 bases. V was clipped by 6 bases and J by 1 base; unmatched bases: 6. The CDR3 has 15 residues. Germline assignment: CDR1 MDHEN and CDR2 SYDVKM. This CDR3 is CASSPTGRSGNTIYF. The CDR3 region has the DNA TGTGCCAGCAGCCCGACAGGGCGGTCTGGAAACACCATATATTTT. The variable domain in full, with the rest retrieved from reference TRBV28 and TRBJ1-3, is DVKVTQSSRYLVKRTGEKVFLECVQDMDHENMFWYRQDPGLGLRLIYFSYDVKMKEKGDIPEGYSVSREKKERFSLILESASTNQTSMYLCASSPTGRSGNTIYFGEGSWLTVV.

The chain couples TRBV24-1 to TRBJ2-3; TRBD1 agrees at 9 bases. The CDR3 has 15 amino acids. The germline V gene encodes CDR1 KGHDR and CDR2 SFDVKD. The J segment lost 3 bases and the V segment lost 4 bases, leaving 4 bases of the junction unmatched. CDR3 residues: CATSDRQGGTDTQYF. In DNA form, the CDR3 reads TGTGCCACCAGTGACAGACAGGGGGGTACAGATACGCAGTATTTT.

The rearrangement joins TRBV3-1 (or the pseudogene TRBV3-2) to TRBJ2-3; no reliable D call. Germline lookup yields CDR1 LGHDT and CDR2 YNNKEL (reference sequence). The V end lost 3 bases, the J end lost 5 bases, and 3 bases lay between the germline ends. This CDR3 is built from 11 residues. The CDR3 nucleotides read TGTGCCAGCAGCCACGGAGATACGCAGTATTTT. This gives the protein CASSHGDTQYF.

This sequence joins TRBV29-1 and TRBJ2-3, with 11 nucleotides matching TRBD2. The CDR3 loop spans 16 amino acids. Germline CDR1 is SQVTM and CDR2 is ANQGSEA. V lost 7 bases to trimming and J lost 7 bases; unmatched junction nucleotides: 16. This CDR3 reads CSGRTTTSGRINTQYF. The CDR3 nucleotides are TGCAGCGGCCGGACAACTACTAGCGGGAGAATTAATACGCAGTATTTT.